This paragraph reports one T cell receptor (beta chain). Its antigen is not identified. The sample is drawn from a study of cytomegalovirus exposure and HLA in healthy donors. Study background: The approximately 110 validation repertoires, a later analysis reported, used the same platform as the roughly 730 repertoires from the first cohort. Study-wide findings and caveats: Cytomegalovirus status, reportedly, was diagnosed with high specificity and sensitivity by the classifier. The TCR clusters that emerged in the first cohort tended, a later analysis found, to co-occur in the approximately 130 validation repertoires. The study listed 164 cytomegalovirus-associated TCR beta chains.

Repertoires were generated with immunoSEQ multiplex PCR, while TCRdb's copy carries only in-frame clones and drops some. This sample has about 60,000 clones; approximately 96% occur once, and the top ten carry approximately 1%. This CDR3 has 12 residues. V was pared by 2 bases and J by 7 bases, with 6 bases between. Germline assignment: CDR1 SGHTA and CDR2 FQGNSA. Sequencing input: PBMCs. The receptor comes from a man aged 18 to 29 in good health and CMV-seronegative. The V gene is TRBV7-2, the J gene TRBJ2-1; unclear D gene. CDR3 residues: CASSLPLNEQFF. The CDR3 DNA reads as TGTGCCAGCAGCTTACCACTTAATGAGCAGTTCTTC.